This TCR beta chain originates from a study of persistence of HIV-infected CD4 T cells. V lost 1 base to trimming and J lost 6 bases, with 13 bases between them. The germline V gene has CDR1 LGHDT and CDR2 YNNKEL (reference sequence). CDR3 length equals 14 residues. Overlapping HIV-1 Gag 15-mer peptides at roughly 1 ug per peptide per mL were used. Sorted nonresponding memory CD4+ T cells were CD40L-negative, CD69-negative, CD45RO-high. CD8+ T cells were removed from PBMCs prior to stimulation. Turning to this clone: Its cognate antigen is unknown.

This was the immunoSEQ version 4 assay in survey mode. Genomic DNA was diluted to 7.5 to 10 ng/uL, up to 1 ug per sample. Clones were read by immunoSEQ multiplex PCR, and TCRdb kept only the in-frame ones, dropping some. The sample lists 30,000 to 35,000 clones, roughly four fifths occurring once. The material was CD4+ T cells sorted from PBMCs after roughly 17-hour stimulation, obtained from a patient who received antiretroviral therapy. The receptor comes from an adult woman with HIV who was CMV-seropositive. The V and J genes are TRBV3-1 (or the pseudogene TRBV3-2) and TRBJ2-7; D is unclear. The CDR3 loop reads CASSQGPGNGEQYF. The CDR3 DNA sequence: TGTGCCAGCAGCCAAGGACCCGGAAACGGCGAGCAGTACTTC.